One sample yielded the 15 T cell receptor beta chains listed below, sequenced in a study of response to subunit inactivated influenza vaccine. MiXCR, applied by TCRdb to the RT-PCR reads, yields one record per CDR3 protein. This sample has approximately 730,000 distinct CDR3 sequences; approximately 14% occur once, and the top ten carry 6.5% to 8.5%. The specimen was PBMCs from blood, collected approximately 15 days before vaccination. The receptors shown here come from a man over 45 who received an inactivated influenza vaccine.

The chain recombines TRBV27 with TRBJ2-3; possibly TRBD2 for D (6 bases). Germline V gives CDR1 MNHEY, CDR2 SMNVEV (reference sequence). The CDR3 sequence is 13 residues long. Trimming stripped 5 bases from V and 6 bases from J, with 12 bases between. This CDR3 reads CASSTGVADTQYF. DNA of the CDR3: TGTGCCAGCAGTACGGGGGTTGCGGATACGCAGTATTTT.

This clonotype was seen ten or more times. This chain joins TRBV4-3 and TRBJ1-6; D is ambiguous. The V gene's germline CDR1 is LGHNA and CDR2 YSLEER. CDR3 size: 14 residues. Trimming took off 3 bases at V and 9 bases at J, with 12 bases between the two ends. The CDR3 DNA follows: TGCGCCAGCAGCCAGGATAGGGAGAGTTCACCCCTCCACTTT. It codes for CASSQDRESSPLHF.

The rearrangement uses TRBV4-3 and TRBJ2-1, with 7 bases lining up with TRBD2. Germline trimming cut 0 bases from V and 8 bases from J; bases unmatched to any gene: 13. Germline V lookup: CDR1 LGHNA, CDR2 YSLEER. This CDR3 spans 17 amino acids. The CDR3 sequence: CASSQDAPPLASDEQFF. Written as DNA, the CDR3 is TGCGCCAGCAGCCAAGATGCCCCCCCACTAGCGAGCGATGAGCAGTTCTTC.

This clonotype was observed a few times. The chain uses TRBV6-1 and TRBJ2-7; the D gene is possibly TRBD2 (5 bases). This CDR3 has 15 residues. V was cut by 6 bases and J by 0 bases, with 15 bases left in between. Germline assignment: CDR1 MNHNS and CDR2 SASEGT. The CDR3 sequence is CASRVDRGSSYEQYF. For the CDR3, the DNA is TGTGCCAGCAGAGTTGACCGGGGAAGCTCCTACGAGCAGTACTTC.

This chain connects TRBV5-1 to TRBJ2-1; weak D call: TRBD2 (6 bases). Trimming cost V 2 bases and J 4 bases, with 13 bases left between them. The CDR3 runs to 15 residues. Germline V CDR1 and CDR2: SGHRS, YFSETQ. CDR3 DNA: TGCGCCAGCAGCTTAACGGGGGAGGTATACAATGAGCAGTTCTTC. Translating gives CASSLTGEVYNEQFF.

This clonotype was counted only a few times. The rearrangement links TRBV30 to TRBJ2-5; TRBD2 aligns across 10 bases. There are 14 residues in the CDR3. V gave up 5 bases and J gave up 5 bases; unmatched junction bases: 8. From germline, CDR1 is GTSNPN and CDR2 SVGIG (reference sequence). The CDR3 here is CAWLSSGSRETQYF. CDR3 nucleotide sequence: TGTGCCTGGCTTTCTAGCGGGAGTAGGGAGACCCAGTACTTC.

The chain has TRBV21-1 and TRBJ2-1. TRBV21-1 is a recognized pseudogene. The CDR3 runs to 15 residues. CDR3 nucleotides: TGTGCCAGCAGCATATCTAGAAACTCCTACAATGAGCAGTTCTTC. Protein sequence: CASSISRNSYNEQFF.

This chain links TRBV4-1 with TRBJ2-2, with 13 bases aligning to TRBD2. The CDR3 runs 17 residues. V was clipped by 6 bases and J by 4 bases; unmatched bases: 8. CDR1 and CDR2 (germline): MGHRA, YSYEKL. CDR3 region: CASRTTSGGAVTGELFF. For the CDR3, the DNA is TGCGCCAGCAGGACCACTAGCGGGGGGGCGGTCACCGGGGAGCTGTTTTTT.

The chain joins TRBV4-3 to TRBJ2-3, with TRBD2 matching over 13 bases. CDR1 and CDR2 (germline): LGHNA, YSLEER. Germline trimming cut 3 bases from V and 0 bases from J; bases unmatched to any gene: 9. This CDR3 spans 19 amino acids. CDR3: CASSQEVGLAGSSTDTQYF. In DNA form, the CDR3 reads TGCGCCAGCAGCCAGGAGGTGGGACTAGCGGGATCCAGCACAGATACGCAGTATTTT.

The chain recombines TRBV5-1 with TRBJ2-1, with 8 bases fitting TRBD1. The germline V gene has CDR1 SGHRS and CDR2 YFSETQ. Trimming at V came to 1 base and at J to 3 bases, leaving 6 bases not matched to a gene. The CDR3 is 16 amino acids. The CDR3 coding sequence is TGCGCCAGCAGCTTGACTGGGGACAGGAGCTACAATGAGCAGTTCTTC. This translates into CASSLTGDRSYNEQFF.

This clonotype has a handful of counts. The chain uses TRBV5-1 and TRBJ1-6, with TRBD1 as a possible D gene (5 bases). Per the germline V gene, CDR1 is SGHRS and CDR2 is YFSETQ. The V gene lost 8 bases and the J gene lost 4 bases, with 16 bases spanning the gap. This CDR3 contains 15 residues. CDR3 loop: CASRLHQGYNSPLHF. The CDR3 DNA is TGCGCCAGTCGGCTTCATCAGGGTTATAATTCACCCCTCCACTTT.

On this clonotype itself: This may come from a read error, since a much larger clone is one base off. V usage is TRBV2 and J usage is TRBJ2-2, with D maybe TRBD1 (6 bases). This CDR3 region has 16 residues. Germline V gives CDR1 SNHLY, CDR2 FYNNEI. This chain's CDR3 is CASRISDRLNTAELFF. The CDR3 DNA sequence: TGTGCCAGCAGGATCTCGGACAGACTCAACACCGCGGAGCTGTTTTTT. The whole variable domain, remainder taken from reference TRBV2 and TRBJ2-2, is EPEVTQTPSHQVTQMGQEVILRCVPISNHLYFYWYRQILGQKVEFLVSFYNNEISEKSEIFDDQFSVERPDGSNFTLKIRSTKLEDSAMYFCASRISDRLNTAELFFGEGSRLTVL.

This clonotype was seen only a few times. The gene calls are TRBV29-1 and TRBJ2-3; TRBD2 aligns across 9 bases. This CDR3 has 15 amino acids. Per the germline V gene, CDR1 is SQVTM and CDR2 is ANQGSEA. V shed 1 base, J shed 3 bases, and the junction held 5 bases outside the gene matches. Written as DNA, the CDR3 is TGCAGCGTTGAAGTAGCGGGAGCATTGACAGATACGCAGTATTTT. Its protein product is CSVEVAGALTDTQYF.

This clonotype was detected only a few times. This chain uses TRBV3-1 with TRBJ2-7; D assignment may be TRBD1 or TRBD2 (5 bases each). The germline gives CDR1 LGHDT, CDR2 YNNKEL (reference sequence). CDR3 length: 15 amino acids. V lost 3 bases to trimming and J lost 7 bases, with 19 bases between them. The CDR3 loop is CASSHSGTRGEEQYF. The CDR3 DNA follows: TGTGCCAGCAGCCACTCGGGGACCCGAGGGGAAGAGCAGTACTTC.

The chain employs TRBV20-1 and TRBJ2-2; D uncertain. V lost 3 bases and J lost 6, with 14 bases in between. Per germline, CDR1 DFQATT and CDR2 SNEGSKA (reference sequence). The CDR3 totals 14 residues. The CDR3 DNA reads TGCAGTGCTAGTCAGGCATATAGGCCCGGGGAGCTGTTTTTT. Residues: CSASQAYRPGELFF.